A selection of T cell receptor beta chains follows, all from one sample in a study of blood T cell repertoires in COVID-19. Repertoires were generated with immunoSEQ multiplex PCR, while TCRdb's copy carries only in-frame clones and drops some. In the table there are tens of thousands of clones, 85% to 90% of which are singletons. The sample was peripheral blood. The receptors here all came from a woman older than 75 with COVID-19, enrolled during active disease. CDR3s include the opening cysteine and the closing phenylalanine or tryptophan. The D gene is left open where the match is weak. Not all rows give a size; the values are once, few, many and, for expanded clones, a class.

-	TRBV15	-	16	TRBJ2-2	TGTGCCACCAGCAGAGGTGGGCATCCGAACACCGGGGAGCTGTTTTTT	CATSRGGHPNTGELFF
-	TRBV9	-	14	TRBJ1-6	TGTGCCAGCAGCGTCAGGGGTGCCAATTCACCCCTCCACTTT	CASSVRGANSPLHF
-	TRBV28	-	14	TRBJ2-7	TGTGCCAGCAGGCTCGGACAGCCTCCCTACGAGCAGTACTTC	CASRLGQPPYEQYF
once	TRBV11-3	TRBD2	15	TRBJ2-7	TGTGCCAGCAGCCCCCGGGGAGCGGGGTCCTACGAGCAGTACTTC	CASSPRGAGSYEQYF
-	TRBV7-9	TRBD1	15	TRBJ1-4	TGTGCCAGCAGCCTGGACAGGCGGACTAATGAAAAACTGTTTTTT	CASSLDRRTNEKLFF
-	TRBV15	TRBD1	19	TRBJ2-5	TGTGCCACCAGCAGAGATCTAGGCCCCAGGGGGCTGGAGCAAGAGACCCAGTACTTC	CATSRDLGPRGLEQETQYF
-	TRBV15	TRBD1	15	TRBJ1-1	TGTGCCACCAGCAGGGCAGACAGGGGGATTTTTGAAGCTTTCTTT	CATSRADRGIFEAFF
few	TRBV11-2	TRBD1	16	TRBJ1-1	TGTGCCAGCAGCTTGGGCCAGGGGGCGCGGAACACTGAAGCTTTCTTT	CASSLGQGARNTEAFF
-	TRBV28	TRBD1	15	TRBJ2-3	TGTGCCAGCAGTCGCGACAGGGCCTTCACAGATACGCAGTATTTT	CASSRDRAFTDTQYF
-	TRBV28	TRBD1	15	TRBJ1-3	TGTGCCAGCAGTCCCTCTCGACAGGGTGGGAACACCATATATTTT	CASSPSRQGGNTIYF
-	TRBV28	TRBD2	15	TRBJ2-2	TGTGCCACCCAAACTAGCGGGAGGTTTACCGGGGAGCTGTTTTTT	CATQTSGRFTGELFF
-	TRBV15	TRBD2	19	TRBJ2-5	TGTGCCACCAGCAGAGCGAGACTAGCGGGGGGGCCCAACCAAGAGACCCAGTACTTC	CATSRARLAGGPNQETQYF
-	TRBV7-9	TRBD2	15	TRBJ2-7	TGTGCCAGCAGCCTAAGGACTAGCGGGAGTGACGAGCAGTACTTC	CASSLRTSGSDEQYF
once	TRBV3-1/TRBV3-2	-	14	TRBJ2-4	TGTGCCAGCAGCCAAGATCGGGTGAGAGGCATTCAGTACTTC	CASSQDRVRGIQYF
once	TRBV10-3	TRBD1	14	TRBJ2-7	TGTGCCATCAAGCCGGGACAGGCCCTTTGGGAGCAGTACTTC	CAIKPGQALWEQYF